Listed below are T cell receptor beta chains from one sample, sequenced in a study of T cells in Graves' hyperthyroidism and ophthalmopathy. TCRdb independently ran MiXCR on the multiplex PCR reads; one entry per CDR3 protein. The data hold 300,000 or so distinct CDR3 sequences, with about a sixth observed a single time. Sequencing used blood. The source of these receptors is a woman in her sixties or seventies with Graves' ophthalmopathy. CDR3s include the opening cysteine and the closing phenylalanine or tryptophan. Each record gives: V gene, J gene, D gene, clone size, CDR3 protein, CDR3 DNA. A D gene is named only where the DNA matches it firmly. Clone size is stated in some rows and not others, as once, few, many or a class when expanded.

V: TRBV20-1
J: TRBJ1-5
D: TRBD1
size: many
CDR3: CSATTGASGNQPQHF
DNA: TGCAGTGCAACTACAGGGGCGAGTGGCAATCAGCCCCAGCATTTT

V: TRBV2
J: TRBJ1-5
D: TRBD1
size: many
CDR3: CASSEEGTGNQPQHF
DNA: TGTGCCAGCAGTGAAGAGGGGACAGGGAATCAGCCCCAGCATTTT

V: TRBV18
J: TRBJ2-7
D: .
size: many
CDR3: CASSPEAYEQYF
DNA: TGTGCCAGCTCACCAGAAGCCTACGAGCAGTACTTC

V: TRBV5-1
J: TRBJ2-1
D: TRBD1
size: many
CDR3: CASSNTGVGEQFF
DNA: TGCGCCAGCAGCAACACAGGGGTGGGGGAGCAGTTCTTC

V: TRBV15
J: TRBJ1-6
D: TRBD1
size: few
CDR3: CATSREAGGVSPLHF
DNA: TGTGCCACCAGCAGAGAGGCAGGGGGCGTTTCACCCCTCCACTTT

V: TRBV11-2
J: TRBJ1-4
D: TRBD1
size: .
CDR3: CASRKWGQGTIKLFF
DNA: TGTGCCAGCAGAAAGTGGGGACAGGGAACTATCAAACTGTTTTTT

V: TRBV6-2/TRBV6-3
J: TRBJ2-2
D: TRBD2
size: .
CDR3: CASSLAGETTGELFF
DNA: TGTGCCAGCAGTCTAGCGGGAGAGACCACCGGGGAGCTGTTTTTT

V: TRBV6-1
J: TRBJ1-5
D: .
size: .
CDR3: CASSASGGWGQPQHF
DNA: TGTGCCAGCAGTGCCTCGGGCGGGTGGGGTCAGCCCCAGCATTTT

V: TRBV14
J: TRBJ2-5
D: TRBD2
size: many
CDR3: CASSQDSGANQETQYF
DNA: TGTGCCAGCAGCCAAGATAGCGGGGCGAACCAAGAGACCCAGTACTTC

V: TRBV6-5
J: TRBJ2-1
D: .
size: many
CDR3: CASSYSGSEQFF
DNA: TGTGCCAGCAGTTACTCGGGATCCGAGCAGTTCTTC

V: TRBV7-9
J: TRBJ2-7
D: .
size: many
CDR3: CASSLDTNSYEQYF
DNA: TGTGCCAGCAGCCTGGACACGAATTCCTACGAGCAGTACTTC

V: TRBV20-1
J: TRBJ1-6
D: .
size: many
CDR3: CSASKGYSSPLHF
DNA: TGCAGTGCTAGTAAAGGGTATAGTTCACCCCTCCACTTT

V: TRBV5-4
J: TRBJ2-5
D: .
size: few
CDR3: CASSLATAPETQYF
DNA: TGTGCCAGCAGCTTGGCGACCGCCCCGGAGACCCAGTACTTC

V: TRBV7-8
J: TRBJ1-3
D: .
size: many
CDR3: CASSLRLPGLGNTIYF
DNA: TGTGCCAGCAGCTTGAGATTGCCCGGACTTGGAAACACCATATATTTT

V: TRBV5-1
J: TRBJ2-2
D: .
size: many
CDR3: CASSLTGSDTGELFF
DNA: TGCGCCAGCAGCTTGACAGGGTCGGACACCGGGGAGCTGTTTTTT

V: TRBV9
J: TRBJ2-1
D: .
size: many
CDR3: CASSVDGSYNEQFF
DNA: TGTGCCAGCAGCGTTGATGGGTCCTACAATGAGCAGTTCTTC

V: TRBV10-3
J: TRBJ2-7
D: TRBD1
size: .
CDR3: CASRSPSGTGGGEQYF
DNA: TGTGCCAGCAGAAGCCCGAGCGGGACAGGGGGGGGCGAGCAGTACTTC

V: TRBV12-3/TRBV12-4
J: TRBJ1-2
D: .
size: many
CDR3: CASSSVFRGGYTF
DNA: TGTGCCAGCAGTTCTGTATTTCGAGGCGGCTACACCTTC

V: TRBV6-5
J: TRBJ1-1
D: TRBD1
size: few
CDR3: CASSYSDRVTTEASF
DNA: TGTGCCAGCAGTTACTCGGACAGGGTGACCACTGAAGCTTCCTTT

V: TRBV5-1
J: TRBJ2-5
D: .
size: .
CDR3: CASSVTDRQETQYF
DNA: TGCGCCAGCAGCGTAACGGACAGACAAGAGACCCAGTACTTC

V: TRBV12-3/TRBV12-4
J: TRBJ2-1
D: .
size: many
CDR3: CASSPFWGVRVYNEQFF
DNA: TGTGCCAGCAGTCCCTTTTGGGGCGTAAGAGTTTACAATGAGCAGTTCTTC

V: TRBV12-5
J: TRBJ1-2
D: .
size: many
CDR3: CASGLVSPFGTNYGYTF
DNA: TGTGCTAGTGGTTTGGTTTCCCCGTTCGGGACTAACTATGGCTACACCTTC

V: TRBV19
J: TRBJ1-2
D: .
size: once
CDR3: CASQYTGTYGCTF
DNA: TGTGCCAGTCAGTACACAGGGACCTATGGCTGCACCTTC

V: TRBV29-1
J: TRBJ1-3
D: .
size: .
CDR3: CSVEQSSGNTIYF
DNA: TGCAGCGTTGAACAGAGCTCTGGAAACACCATATATTTT

V: TRBV5-6
J: TRBJ1-2
D: TRBD1
size: few
CDR3: CASSLALRGGGHGYTF
DNA: TGTGCCAGCAGCTTGGCCTTAAGAGGGGGCGGCCATGGCTACACCTTC

V: TRBV28
J: TRBJ1-6
D: TRBD1
size: many
CDR3: CASSPGQGEGSPLHF
DNA: TGTGCCAGCAGTCCCGGACAGGGAGAGGGATCACCCCTCCACTTT

V: TRBV3-1
J: TRBJ2-5
D: TRBD2
size: .
CDR3: CASSRQPSASGGGETQYF
DNA: TGTGCCAGCAGCCGACAGCCCTCGGCCAGCGGGGGAGGAGAGACCCAGTACTTC

V: TRBV10-2
J: TRBJ1-5
D: .
size: .
CDR3: CASSEWQSNQPQHF
DNA: TGCGCCAGCAGTGAGTGGCAATCCAATCAGCCCCAGCATTTT

V: TRBV5-1
J: TRBJ2-2
D: .
size: .
CDR3: CASSLGADNTGELFF
DNA: TGCGCCAGCAGCTTAGGAGCGGACAACACCGGGGAGCTGTTTTTT

V: TRBV7-8
J: TRBJ1-4
D: .
size: few
CDR3: CASSPPESEKLFF
DNA: TGTGCCAGCAGCCCCCCCGAAAGTGAAAAACTGTTTTTT

V: TRBV27
J: TRBJ1-2
D: .
size: .
CDR3: CASSLHGTLNYGYTF
DNA: TGTGCCAGCAGTTTACATGGGACGCTTAACTATGGCTACACCTTC

V: TRBV6-2/TRBV6-3
J: TRBJ2-3
D: .
size: .
CDR3: CASTPGGRVADTQYF
DNA: TGTGCCAGCACCCCCGGGGGCAGGGTGGCAGATACGCAGTATTTT

V: TRBV19
J: TRBJ2-7
D: TRBD1
size: few
CDR3: CASSMGGQGFYEQYF
DNA: TGTGCCAGTAGTATGGGGGGACAGGGATTCTACGAGCAGTACTTC

V: TRBV28
J: TRBJ2-5
D: TRBD1
size: few
CDR3: CASRSPPGQGKETQYF
DNA: TGTGCCAGCAGGTCCCCTCCGGGACAGGGGAAAGAGACCCAGTACTTC

V: TRBV20-1
J: TRBJ2-3
D: TRBD2
size: many
CDR3: CSARDSGGPGYTQYF
DNA: TGCAGTGCTAGAGATAGCGGGGGACCTGGCTATACGCAGTATTTT

V: TRBV6-2/TRBV6-3
J: TRBJ2-2
D: TRBD1
size: many
CDR3: CASSYLLIGTGVPGELFF
DNA: TGTGCCAGCAGTTACCTTTTAATCGGGACAGGGGTCCCCGGGGAGCTGTTTTTT

V: TRBV6-1
J: TRBJ1-5
D: .
size: .
CDR3: CASSERGGLNQPQHF
DNA: TGTGCCAGCAGTGAACGAGGGGGTCTCAATCAGCCCCAGCATTTT

V: TRBV6-1
J: TRBJ2-7
D: .
size: .
CDR3: CAGSPRGSSYEQYF
DNA: TGTGCCGGATCCCCCAGGGGAAGCTCCTACGAGCAGTACTTC

V: TRBV6-1
J: TRBJ1-1
D: .
size: few
CDR3: CASSAGTKNTEAFF
DNA: TGTGCCAGCAGTGCCGGGACGAAGAACACTGAAGCTTTCTTT

V: TRBV20-1
J: TRBJ2-4
D: .
size: many
CDR3: CSARDQGAKNIQYF
DNA: TGCAGTGCTAGAGATCAGGGGGCCAAAAACATTCAGTACTTC

V: TRBV25-1
J: TRBJ1-4
D: .
size: .
CDR3: CASNPDTGTEKLFF
DNA: TGTGCCAGCAACCCAGACACCGGGACTGAAAAACTGTTTTTT

V: TRBV24-1
J: TRBJ2-3
D: .
size: few
CDR3: CATGGQSDTDTQYF
DNA: TGTGCCACCGGAGGACAGTCCGACACAGATACGCAGTATTTT

V: TRBV28
J: TRBJ2-1
D: TRBD2
size: many
CDR3: CASSLAGLAGSPHQFF
DNA: TGTGCCAGCAGTTTAGCGGGACTAGCGGGAAGTCCTCATCAGTTCTTC

V: TRBV2
J: TRBJ2-3
D: TRBD2
size: many
CDR3: CASRGGLAGFFDTQYF
DNA: TGTGCCAGCAGGGGGGGGCTAGCGGGTTTCTTCGATACGCAGTATTTT

V: TRBV7-9
J: TRBJ2-1
D: TRBD2
size: many
CDR3: CASSLGLAGTSGEQFF
DNA: TGTGCCAGCAGCTTAGGCCTAGCGGGAACCTCGGGTGAGCAGTTCTTC

V: TRBV12-3/TRBV12-4
J: TRBJ2-7
D: TRBD1
size: many
CDR3: CASSYWGTGGREQYF
DNA: TGTGCCAGCAGTTATTGGGGGACAGGGGGTAGAGAGCAGTACTTC

V: TRBV6-2/TRBV6-3
J: TRBJ1-1
D: .
size: .
CDR3: CASRPPHSTIEMNTEAFF
DNA: TGTGCCAGCAGGCCCCCCCACAGTACAATCGAAATGAACACTGAAGCTTTCTTT

V: TRBV20-1
J: TRBJ1-1
D: TRBD1
size: many
CDR3: CSALTGGGNTEAFF
DNA: TGCAGTGCACTGACAGGGGGGGGGAACACTGAAGCTTTCTTT

V: TRBV3-1
J: TRBJ2-2
D: TRBD2
size: few
CDR3: CASSRLPGTSGNTGELFF
DNA: TGTGCCAGCAGCCGACTACCCGGGACTAGCGGGAACACCGGGGAGCTGTTTTTT

V: TRBV28
J: TRBJ2-1
D: .
size: many
CDR3: CASSLSPPHPNEQFF
DNA: TGTGCCAGCAGTTTATCCCCCCCCCACCCGAATGAGCAGTTCTTC

V: TRBV29-1
J: TRBJ1-3
D: TRBD1
size: .
CDR3: CSVAGTGLSGNTIYF
DNA: TGCAGCGTTGCCGGGACAGGGTTATCTGGAAACACCATATATTTT